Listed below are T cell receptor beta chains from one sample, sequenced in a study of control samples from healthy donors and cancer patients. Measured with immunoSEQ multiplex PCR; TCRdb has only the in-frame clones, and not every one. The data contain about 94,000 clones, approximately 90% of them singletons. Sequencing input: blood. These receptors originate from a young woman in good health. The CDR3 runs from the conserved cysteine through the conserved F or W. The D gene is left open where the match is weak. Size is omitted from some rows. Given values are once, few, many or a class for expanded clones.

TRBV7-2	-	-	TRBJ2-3	TGTGCCAGCAGTCTCTATGGGGGGCCCACAGATACGCAGTATTTT	CASSLYGGPTDTQYF
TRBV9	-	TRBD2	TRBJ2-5	TGTGCCAGCAGCCACGGGACTAGCGGGGACCAAGAGACCCAGTACTTC	CASSHGTSGDQETQYF
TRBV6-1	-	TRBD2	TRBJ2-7	TGTGCCAGCAGTGAAGGGGGGGGTTCCTACGAGCAGTACTTC	CASSEGGGSYEQYF
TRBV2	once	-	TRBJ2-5	TGTGCCAGCAGGCTCGGTTCAGGCGGCCAAGAGACCCAGTACTTC	CASRLGSGGQETQYF
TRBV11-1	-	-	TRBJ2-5	TGTGCCAGCAGCCCGGGTACACGAGAGACCCAGTACTTC	CASSPGTRETQYF
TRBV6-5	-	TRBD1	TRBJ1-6	TGTGCCAGTGAGACAGGGCCCACATCACCCCTCCACTTT	CASETGPTSPLHF
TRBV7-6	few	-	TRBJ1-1	TGTGCCAGCAGCCCCTTGTCCACGAACACTGAAGCTTTCTTT	CASSPLSTNTEAFF
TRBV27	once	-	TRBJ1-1	TGTGCCAGCACCCTAGGGAGGGGTACTGAAGCTTTCTTT	CASTLGRGTEAFF
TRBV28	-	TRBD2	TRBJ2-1	TGTGCCAGCAGTTCGACTAGCGGGGGGGCCTACAATGAGCAGTTCTTC	CASSSTSGGAYNEQFF
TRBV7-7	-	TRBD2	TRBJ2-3	TGTGCCAGCAGGTACCACTGGAGCGGGGACACAGATACGCAGTATTTT	CASRYHWSGDTDTQYF
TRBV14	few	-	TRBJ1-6	TGTGCCAGCAGCCAAGACGGCGGGGGCATCGGGTCACCCCTCCACTTT	CASSQDGGGIGSPLHF
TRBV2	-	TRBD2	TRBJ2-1	TGTGCCAGCAGTGCCCTTTTTGGGACTAGCCTCGATGAGCAGTTCTTC	CASSALFGTSLDEQFF
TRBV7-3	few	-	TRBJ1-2	TGTGCCAGCAGCCCAACTCGAACGGACAGCTTCTATGGCTACACCTTC	CASSPTRTDSFYGYTF
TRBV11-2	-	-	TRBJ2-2	TGTGCCAGCAGCTTACGCAGGGGTGGGGAGCTGTTTTTT	CASSLRRGGELFF
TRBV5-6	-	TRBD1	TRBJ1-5	TGTGCCAGCAGCTCCGGTCCCGGGACAGGGTTCAATCAGCCCCAGCATTTT	CASSSGPGTGFNQPQHF
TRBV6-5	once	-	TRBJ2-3	TGTGCCAGCAGTTACAAGAGGGCAGATACGCAGTATTTT	CASSYKRADTQYF
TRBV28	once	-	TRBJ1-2	TGTGCCAGCATCCACCCGGGACATGGCTACACCTTC	CASIHPGHGYTF
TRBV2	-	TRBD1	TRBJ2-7	TGTGCCAGCAGTGAAGACAGGGGCTCGGGAGAGCAGTACTTC	CASSEDRGSGEQYF
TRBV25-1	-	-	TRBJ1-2	TGTGCCAGCAGTGAATTGGGAGCTAACTATGGCTACACCTTC	CASSELGANYGYTF
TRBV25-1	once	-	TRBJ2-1	TGTGCCAGCAGTGAATACTCGGGACACAATGAGCAGTTCTTC	CASSEYSGHNEQFF
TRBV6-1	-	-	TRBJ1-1	TGTGCCAGCAGTGACCGGCGTAACACTGAAGCTTTCTTT	CASSDRRNTEAFF
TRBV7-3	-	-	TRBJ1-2	-	CASRLLERGRSYGYTF
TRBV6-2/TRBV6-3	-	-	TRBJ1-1	TGTGCCAGCAGTTACGCGGGAGGGAACACTGAAGCTTTCTTT	CASSYAGGNTEAFF
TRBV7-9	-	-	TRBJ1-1	TGTGCCAGCAGCCTCCTCCGGGTTAACACTGAAGCTTTCTTT	CASSLLRVNTEAFF
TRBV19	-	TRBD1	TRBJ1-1	TGTGCCAGTAGACGCCAGGGGGCTAAAATGAACACTGAAGCTTTCTTT	CASRRQGAKMNTEAFF
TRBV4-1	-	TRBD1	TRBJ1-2	TGCGCCAGCAGCCCTAAACCGGGACAGGGGAAGGATGGCTACACCTTC	CASSPKPGQGKDGYTF
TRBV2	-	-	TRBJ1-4	TGTGCCAGCAGAGAGATGGGAACTAATGAAAAACTGTTTTTT	CASREMGTNEKLFF
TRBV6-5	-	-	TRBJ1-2	TGTGCCAGCAGTTACGTCGTAGGGACCTATGGCTACACCTTC	CASSYVVGTYGYTF
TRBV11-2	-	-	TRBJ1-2	TGTGCCAGCAGCTTGTTTGCGGAGGGATGGGGCTATGGCTACACCTTC	CASSLFAEGWGYGYTF
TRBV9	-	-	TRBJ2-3	TGTGCCAGCAGCCCCCTTCGGATAAATACGCAGTATTTT	CASSPLRINTQYF
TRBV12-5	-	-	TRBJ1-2	TGTGCTAGTGGTAAGGACGGAGCTAACTATGGCTACACCTTC	CASGKDGANYGYTF
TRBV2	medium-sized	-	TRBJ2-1	TGTGCCAGCACCGAAAACCCAGGACTCAATGAGCAGTTCTTC	CASTENPGLNEQFF
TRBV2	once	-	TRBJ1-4	TGTGCCAGCAGTGACTTGACAGCAAAAGGGCACGAAAAACTGTTTTTT	CASSDLTAKGHEKLFF
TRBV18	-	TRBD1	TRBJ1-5	TGTGCCAGCTCCCTAGACAGGGGAAGCAATCAGCCCCAGCATTTT	CASSLDRGSNQPQHF
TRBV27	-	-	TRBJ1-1	TGTGCCAGCAAGCAGGGAAACATGAACACTGAAGCTTTCTTT	CASKQGNMNTEAFF
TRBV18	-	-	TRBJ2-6	TGTGCCAGCTCCGAGTACTCTGGGGCCAACGTCCTGACTTTC	CASSEYSGANVLTF
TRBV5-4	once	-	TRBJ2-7	TGTGCCAGCAGCCAGGGGCTCGGGGCCTACGAGCAGTACTTC	CASSQGLGAYEQYF
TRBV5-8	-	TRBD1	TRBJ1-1	TGTGCCAGCAGCAAAAACGGACAGGGGTCGAACACTGAAGCTTTCTTT	CASSKNGQGSNTEAFF
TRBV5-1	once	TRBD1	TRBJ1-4	TGCGCCAGCAGCCCCACTGCAGGGGGGATGGCTAATGAAAAACTGTTTTTT	CASSPTAGGMANEKLFF
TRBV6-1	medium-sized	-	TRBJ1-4	TGTGCCAGCAGTGAAGCTCCCGGGACATCAGGGGAAAAACTGTTTTTT	CASSEAPGTSGEKLFF
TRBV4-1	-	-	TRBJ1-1	TGCGCCAGCAGCCAAGATGTTTGGGAATCGACTGAAGCTTTCTTT	CASSQDVWESTEAFF
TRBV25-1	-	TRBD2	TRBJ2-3	TGTGCCAGCAGTGGAGAACTAGCGGGGGGCGGGGATACGCAGTATTTT	CASSGELAGGGDTQYF
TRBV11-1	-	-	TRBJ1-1	TGTGCCAGCAGCTTTTCAGACTCTGGGGGCACTGAAGCTTTCTTT	CASSFSDSGGTEAFF
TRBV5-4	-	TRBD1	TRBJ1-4	TGTGCCAGCAGCGATAGGGACAGGGAAAATGAAAAACTGTTTTTT	CASSDRDRENEKLFF
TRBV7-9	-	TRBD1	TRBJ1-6	TGTGCCAGCAGCGCCTGGGACAGCGAAAATTCACCCCTCCACTTT	CASSAWDSENSPLHF
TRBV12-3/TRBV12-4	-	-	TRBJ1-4	TGTGCCAGCGGGAGTGGAACTAATGAAAAACTGTTTTTT	CASGSGTNEKLFF
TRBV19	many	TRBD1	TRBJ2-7	TGTGCCAGTGTCGACAGGGCGAGCTCCTACGAGCAGTACTTC	CASVDRASSYEQYF
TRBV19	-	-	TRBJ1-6	TGTGCCAGTAGCCCCGGAGCACGGGCGGTACCCCTCCACTTT	CASSPGARAVPLHF
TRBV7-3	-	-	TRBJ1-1	TGTGCCAGCAGCTTAAGGGGGTTGGGACACTTGAACACTGAAGCTTTCTTT	CASSLRGLGHLNTEAFF
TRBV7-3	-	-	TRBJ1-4	TGTGCCAGCAGCTTTTCGGGGGAAAAACTGTTTTTT	CASSFSGEKLFF
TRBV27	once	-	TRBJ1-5	TGTGCCAGCGGAAGCAATCAGCCCCAGCATTTT	CASGSNQPQHF
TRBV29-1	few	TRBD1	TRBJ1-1	TGCAGCGTCTTGACAGGGGAAGCTTTCTTT	CSVLTGEAFF
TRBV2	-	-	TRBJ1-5	TGTGCCAGCAGGCCAGAGTTGGAGCAGAATCAGCCCCAGCATTTT	CASRPELEQNQPQHF
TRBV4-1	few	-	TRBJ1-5	TGCGCCAGCAGCCTAGCCGGGACACCTGATGCGGCCCAGCATTTT	CASSLAGTPDAAQHF